The clone carrying this T cell receptor beta chain was recorded at least ten times. The antigen remains undetermined. CDR3 size: 14 residues. Germline V lookup: CDR1 MNHEY, CDR2 SVGAGI. The germline V and J ends were trimmed by 11 bases and 0 bases, with 14 bases remaining between them. This sample was taken from a study of molecular identifiers for immune sequencing clone quantification. Listed TCR primers, together with previously described methods, were used for the bulk TCR libraries. TCRdb reprocessed the PCR reads via MiXCR and lists one record per CDR3 protein. The data show about 65,000 distinct CDR3 sequences, 18% seen once. The study, taken as a whole, reports: Jurkat TCR RNA spiked in from one cell reportedly remained identifiable amid over 850,000 naive cells.

CD8+CD4-CCR7+CD45RA+ cells were sorted as naive CD8 T cells. Sample: naive CD8+ T cells from blood, with Jurkat cell RNA spiked in. The sample's subset: FACS-sorted CD8+CD4-CCR7+CD45RA+ naive T cells. The chain recombines TRBV6-5 with TRBJ2-1; tentatively, D is TRBD2 (5 bases). The TCR was taken from a human donor in good health. Some libraries in this study had Jurkat cell RNA spiked in. The CDR3 spells CAVIARSSYNEQFF. CDR3 DNA: TGTGCCGTAATAGCGCGGAGCTCCTACAATGAGCAGTTCTTC.